One and the same sample provided the 28 T cell receptor beta chains below, sequenced in a study of response to subunit inactivated influenza vaccine. TCRdb used MiXCR to reprocess the RT-PCR reads, holding one entry per CDR3 protein. The sample has 590,000 or so distinct CDR3 sequences; 14% are singletons. The sequencing used PBMCs from blood, collected 14 days before vaccination. Receptor source: a man aged 50 or older who received an inactivated influenza vaccine.

V gene TRBV12-3 or TRBV12-4 combines with J gene TRBJ2-7; TRBD2 aligns across 8 bases. This CDR3 has 17 amino acids. After removal of 0 bases from V and 4 bases from J, the junction contained 11 bases not matched to a gene. DNA for the CDR3: TGTGCCAGCAGTTTAGCGCGGCTAGCGGGTATATCATACGAGCAGTACTTC. Protein product: CASSLARLAGISYEQYF.

V and J are TRBV5-1 and TRBJ1-4; maybe TRBD1 (6 bases). The CDR3 extends over 14 amino acids. Germline CDR1 reads SGHRS; CDR2 reads YFSETQ. Deletions cut 0 bases from V and 7 bases from J, with 10 bases between. The CDR3 protein is CASSLGGQTEKLFF. CDR3 nucleotide sequence: TGCGCCAGCAGCTTGGGCGGACAGACTGAAAAACTGTTTTTT. The whole variable domain, remainder taken from reference TRBV5-1 and TRBJ1-4, is KAGVTQTPRYLIKTRGQQVTLSCSPISGHRSVSWYQQTPGQGLQFLFEYFSETQRNKGNFPGRFSGRQFSNSRSEMNVSTLELGDSALYLCASSLGGQTEKLFFGSGTQLSVL.

This clonotype occurred a few times. The chain couples TRBV29-1 to TRBJ2-3; either TRBD1 or TRBD2 may supply D (6 bases each). The CDR3 length is 14 residues. V was trimmed by 4 bases and J by 0 bases, leaving 11 bases between them. Germline V CDR1 and CDR2: SQVTM, ANQGSEA. CDR3 sequence reads: CSVVGGSSTDTQYF. The CDR3 DNA reads as TGCAGCGTTGTGGGGGGCTCTAGCACAGATACGCAGTATTTT.

This clonotype was detected ten times or more. The chain carries TRBV15 and TRBJ2-3; 8 bases fit TRBD1. CDR1 LNHNV and CDR2 YYDKDF come from the germline V gene (reference sequence). The CDR3 is 17 residues long. V lost 4 bases and J lost 3; bases outside the gene matches: 12. The CDR3 coding sequence is TGTGCCACCAGCACAGCGGGCCACAGGGGGTGGACAGATACGCAGTATTTT. As protein: CATSTAGHRGWTDTQYF.

This clonotype was seen ten or more times. V gene TRBV3-1 combines with J gene TRBJ2-7; perhaps TRBD1 as D (6 bases). Germline CDR1 is LGHDT and CDR2 is YNNKEL (reference sequence). The length of the CDR3 is 13 residues. V dropped 4 bases and J dropped 3 bases, with 10 bases sitting between them. DNA of the CDR3: TGTGCCAGCAGCCCCTTACAGGGCTACGAGCAGTACTTC. Protein sequence: CASSPLQGYEQYF.

The J gene is TRBJ1-1, the V gene TRBV3-1, with D possibly being TRBD1 (6 bases). The CDR3 covers 13 residues. Germline V gene lookup returns CDR1 LGHDT and CDR2 YNNKEL (reference sequence). Trimming removed 7 bases at V and 5 bases at J, with 14 bases between. The CDR3 region is CASTREGVTEAFF. In DNA, the CDR3 is TGTGCCAGCACCCGAGAGGGGGTGACTGAAGCTTTCTTT.

The genes are TRBV12-3 or TRBV12-4 and TRBJ2-1, with D unresolved. V shed 8 bases and J shed 1 base, with 12 bases lying between them. The CDR3 is 14 residues long. The CDR3: CASGPLGSYNEQFF. CDR3 in DNA: TGTGCCAGCGGCCCGTTGGGTTCCTACAATGAGCAGTTCTTC.

A few counts support this clonotype. The chain uses TRBV7-8 and TRBJ1-5; possible D gene TRBD1, 6 bases. CDR3 size: 16 residues. V shed 6 bases and J shed 3 bases, with 18 bases lying between them. Germline CDR1 is SGHVS and CDR2 is FQNEAQ. The CDR3 region has the DNA TGTGCCAGCAGTCTGGGGGGCGTGTATAACAATCAGCCCCAGCATTTT. Encoded protein: CASSLGGVYNNQPQHF.

This clonotype was recorded a few times. CDR3 coding DNA: TGCGCCAGCAGCCCTCCAGGGGATGGGGGGGGGCGATCCGAGCAGTACTTC. This sequence encodes CASSPPGDGGGRSEQYF. The chain uses TRBV5-1 and TRBJ2-7; the D gene is possibly TRBD2 (7 bases). V was pared by 4 bases and J by 6 bases, with 26 bases between. Germline V lookup: CDR1 SGHRS, CDR2 YFSETQ. CDR3 length equals 17 residues.

This clonotype came up a few times. The chain links TRBV10-3 to TRBJ1-1, with no clear D. Trimming removed 3 bases from V and 8 bases from J, with 7 bases in between. The germline gives CDR1 ENHRY, CDR2 SYGVKD. CDR3 size: 11 residues. CDR3 nucleotides: TGTGCCATCAGTGATTTCCGAGAAGCTTTCTTT. This gives the protein CAISDFREAFF.

V gene TRBV7-9 combines with J gene TRBJ2-1; 7 positions agree with TRBD2. Germline values: CDR1 SEHNR, CDR2 FQNEAQ (reference sequence). Trimming at V came to 5 bases and at J to 5 bases, leaving 6 bases not matched to a gene. This CDR3 region has 14 residues. In DNA, the CDR3 is TGTGCCAGCAGCCTGGGGGGGGTGAACAATGAGCAGTTCTTC. Translating gives CASSLGGVNNEQFF.

The rearrangement uses TRBV15 and TRBJ2-1; 9 nucleotides agree with TRBD2. V lost 3 bases and J lost 9; bases outside the gene matches: 12. The CDR3 contains 16 residues. CDR1 LNHNV and CDR2 YYDKDF come from the germline V gene (reference sequence). The CDR3 DNA is TGTGCCACCAGCAGCCTCCGTTCTAGCGGGAAGGGTGAGCAGTTCTTC. It specifies CATSSLRSSGKGEQFF.

The chain couples TRBV2 to TRBJ2-2; D tentatively reads TRBD1 or TRBD2 (5 bases each). This CDR3 has 14 residues. From germline, CDR1 is SNHLY and CDR2 FYNNEI. The V end lost 4 bases, the J end lost 1 base, and 7 bases lay between the germline ends. The CDR3 protein is CASSARGNTGELFF. CDR3 nucleotides: TGTGCCAGCAGTGCGAGGGGGAACACCGGGGAGCTGTTTTTT.

There are a few counts of this clonotype. The rearrangement uses TRBV7-9 and TRBJ2-1; D perhaps matches TRBD1 (5 bases). V lost 7 bases to trimming and J lost 9 bases, with 19 bases between them. Germline V gene lookup returns CDR1 SEHNR and CDR2 FQNEAQ (reference sequence). The CDR3 runs to 14 residues. CDR3 coding DNA: TGTGCCAGCACCCTAAATGGGGCTGAGTTTGAGCAGTTCTTC. Protein sequence: CASTLNGAEFEQFF.

The table lists this clonotype with many counts. The chain carries TRBV12-3 or TRBV12-4 and TRBJ2-7, with TRBD1 matching 7 bases. CDR3 length equals 14 residues. The V and J ends lost 6 bases and 4 bases, in that order; junction bases with no gene match: 9. For the CDR3, the DNA is TGTGCCAGCAGCCTCAGGACAGGTTTATACGAGCAGTACTTC. Translation: CASSLRTGLYEQYF.

The J gene is TRBJ2-3, the V gene TRBV4-3; D may be TRBD1 or TRBD2 (5 bases each). Between the trimmed V and J ends, which lost 1 base and 4 bases, there was a span of 12 bases. This CDR3 region has 15 residues. Looked up from germline, CDR1 is LGHNA and CDR2 is YSLEER. CDR3 DNA: TGCGCCAGCAGCCAAGTCGGGGCGGACGCAGATACGCAGTATTTT. This translates into CASSQVGADADTQYF.

This clonotype was seen more than once but under ten times. This chain joins TRBV6-2 or TRBV6-3 and TRBJ2-5; maybe TRBD1 (6 bases). Trimming took off 0 bases at V and 5 bases at J, with 10 bases between the two ends. CDR3 length equals 14 residues. Germline V gene data show CDR1 as MNHEY and CDR2 as SVGEGT. The CDR3: CASSYSDRRETQYF. The CDR3 bases are TGTGCCAGCAGTTACTCCGACAGGCGGGAGACCCAGTACTTC.

This clonotype was found a few times. The rearrangement joins TRBV3-1 to TRBJ2-3; D possibly matches TRBD1 or TRBD2 (6 bases each). The CDR3 sequence is 17 residues long. Germline V gives CDR1 LGHDT, CDR2 YNNKEL (reference sequence). The V and J ends lost 0 bases and 1 base respectively, with 14 bases between them. CDR3 coding DNA: TGTGCCAGCAGCCAAGATCTTTCCGGGGGCCGCACAGATACGCAGTATTTT. As protein: CASSQDLSGGRTDTQYF.

The chain joins TRBV7-9 to TRBJ1-1; D not resolved. The CDR3 is made up of 15 amino acids. CDR1 SEHNR and CDR2 FQNEAQ come from the germline V gene (reference sequence). With 0 bases removed from V and 3 bases from J, the gap between germline ends came to 11 bases. CDR3: CASSLAPHGDTEAFF. CDR3 coding DNA: TGTGCCAGCAGCTTAGCCCCCCACGGGGACACTGAAGCTTTCTTT. Supplemented by reference TRBV7-9 and TRBJ1-1, the full variable domain reads DTGVSQNPRHKITKRGQNVTFRCDPISEHNRLYWYRQTLGQGPEFLTYFQNEAQLEKSRLLSDRFSAERPKGSFSTLEIQRTEQGDSAMYLCASSLAPHGDTEAFFGQGTRLTVV.

CDR3 residues: CASSWSEANYGYTF. CDR3 nucleotide sequence: TGTGCCAGCAGTTGGTCAGAAGCTAACTATGGCTACACCTTC. This chain joins TRBV2 and TRBJ1-2; D gene uncertain. The V gene lost 5 bases and the J gene lost 0 bases, with 10 bases spanning the gap. CDR1 is SNHLY, CDR2 FYNNEI, per germline. This CDR3 is built from 14 residues.

The V call is TRBV4-2, the J call TRBJ1-6, with unresolved D. The CDR3 consists of 17 residues. The V gene lost 0 bases and the J gene lost 4 bases, with 13 bases spanning the gap. CDR1 is LGHNA, CDR2 YNFKEQ, per germline. CDR3 sequence reads: CASSQDLSAGYNSPLHF. DNA for the CDR3: TGTGCCAGCAGCCAAGATTTATCGGCAGGTTATAATTCACCCCTCCACTTT.

V usage is TRBV2 and J usage is TRBJ2-5; TRBD1 or TRBD2 may be the D gene (5 bases each). V lost 2 bases, J lost 5 bases, and 18 bases lay in between. Germline V gives CDR1 SNHLY, CDR2 FYNNEI. This CDR3 is built from 16 residues. CDR3 loop: CASSERWGFGQETQYF. In nucleotides, the CDR3 is TGTGCCAGCAGTGAAAGATGGGGGTTCGGTCAGGAGACCCAGTACTTC.

The table lists this clonotype with a few counts. The V gene is TRBV12-3 or TRBV12-4, the J gene TRBJ2-6; D is perhaps TRBD1 (6 bases). This CDR3 is built from 15 residues. The V end lost 6 bases, the J end lost 1 base, and 10 bases lay between the germline ends. The CDR3 nucleotides are TGTGCCAGCAGCCCAGGGGAATCTGGGGCCAACGTCCTGACTTTC. Translation gives CASSPGESGANVLTF.

This clonotype was observed many times. CDR3 coding DNA: TGCGCCAGCAGCTCAAATTCCTACGAGCAGTACTTC. Its translation is CASSSNSYEQYF. The chain combines TRBV5-1 with TRBJ2-7; D not certain. The V and J ends lost 3 bases and 1 base respectively, with 5 bases between them. The CDR3 totals 12 residues. In germline, CDR1 is SGHRS, CDR2 YFSETQ.

This clonotype was counted many times. This chain joins TRBV20-1 and TRBJ2-3; TRBD1 matches at 7 bases. J was trimmed by 3 bases and V by 1 base; bases with no gene match: 4. CDR1 and CDR2 (germline): DFQATT, SNEGSKA (reference sequence). This CDR3 has 14 amino acids. The DNA for the CDR3 is TGCAGTGCTAGAGGGGCAGGGGGAACAGATACGCAGTATTTT. Translation gives CSARGAGGTDTQYF.

In this sample, this clonotype turned up a few times. J is TRBJ2-3 and V is TRBV28; the D gene is possibly TRBD2 (7 bases). The CDR3 has 17 residues. The V end lost 3 bases, the J end lost 0 bases, and 16 bases lay between the germline ends. The V gene's germline CDR1 is MDHEN and CDR2 SYDVKM. DNA of the CDR3: TGTGCCAGCAGTTTGGTTACTCGGGGGGCGAGCACAGATACGCAGTATTTT. Amino acid sequence: CASSLVTRGASTDTQYF. The whole variable domain, remainder taken from reference TRBV28 and TRBJ2-3, is DVKVTQSSRYLVKRTGEKVFLECVQDMDHENMFWYRQDPGLGLRLIYFSYDVKMKEKGDIPEGYSVSREKKERFSLILESASTNQTSMYLCASSLVTRGASTDTQYFGPGTRLTVL.

This clonotype was seen a handful of times. Here the CDR3 reads CASRAGETQYF. CDR3 sequence (DNA): TGCGCCAGCAGGGCAGGGGAGACCCAGTACTTC. This chain connects TRBV5-1 to TRBJ2-5; maybe TRBD1 (5 bases). With 5 bases removed from V and 5 bases from J, the gap between germline ends came to 7 bases. This CDR3 comprises 11 residues. Per the germline V gene, CDR1 is SGHRS and CDR2 is YFSETQ.

This clonotype was recorded many times. The chain links TRBV6-5 to TRBJ1-5; D not resolved. Trimming stripped 0 bases from V and 7 bases from J, with 13 bases between. Germline V CDR1 and CDR2: MNHEY, SVGAGI. The CDR3 runs 15 residues. This CDR3 is CASSYSKRGGQPQHF. CDR3 coding DNA: TGTGCCAGCAGTTACTCGAAACGAGGAGGGCAGCCCCAGCATTTT.